This T cell receptor (beta chain) originates from a study of blood T cell repertoires in COVID-19. Overall study context: Specimens from acute and convalescent COVID-19 originated in the United States, Italy and Spain.

In the original processing: Estimation of nucleated cell counts relied on the amplification of reference gene primers. Sequencing was performed with immunoSEQ multiplex PCR; in TCRdb, only in-frame clones are kept and a portion is missing. For V, J and clone size, that table is used; D and trimming come from the DNA. In the table there are tens of thousands of clones, approximately 88% of which are singletons. After removal of 3 bases from V and 8 bases from J, the junction contained 7 bases not matched to a gene. The CDR3 is 14 amino acids. CDR1 is SGHRS, CDR2 YFSETQ, per germline. The origin of this receptor is a man between 50 and 59 years old with active COVID-19. The chain uses TRBV5-1 and TRBJ2-1, with TRBD1 matching 8 bases. The sample comprised peripheral blood. Here the CDR3 reads CASSSGQGNDEQFF. As DNA, the CDR3 is TGCGCCAGCAGCTCCGGACAGGGTAACGATGAGCAGTTCTTC.